This TCR beta chain was captured by sequencing in a study of blood T cell repertoires in COVID-19. Measured with immunoSEQ multiplex PCR; TCRdb has only the in-frame clones, and not every one. The data show nearly 400,000 clones, roughly 91% seen once. CDR3 length: 15 amino acids. CDR1 MNHEY and CDR2 SMNVEV come from the germline V gene (reference sequence). V lost 0 bases to trimming and J lost 2 bases; unmatched junction nucleotides: 2. Cohort 3 donors counted as recovered after two negative PCRs, clearance, or resolved symptoms. Sequences were obtained from PBMCs or T cells enriched from blood (not recorded which). The clonotype comes from a woman in her twenties or thirties who had recovered from COVID-19. The chain couples TRBV27 to TRBJ2-7; 9 bases are a match to TRBD2. CDR3 bases: TGTGCCAGCAGTTTATCGACTAGCGGTCCCTACGAGCAGTACTTC. This sequence encodes CASSLSTSGPYEQYF.